Shown below are 26 T cell receptor beta chains from a single sample sequenced in a study of blood T cell repertoires in COVID-19 (dated by TCRdb to the early 2020s). The method behind the library was the immunoSEQ multiplex PCR assay. This is the immuneACCESS table as TCRdb keeps it, with only in-frame sequences that have V and J called. A part of the clones is gone; compared with another copy, unresolved V genes explain less than half, and the rest is unexplained. The sample profile shows over 150,000 clones; around 83% of them were found once. More than 5% of the sample is in the top ten clones. The sample taken for sequencing was PBMCs or T cells enriched from blood (not recorded which). Every receptor here comes from a man in his forties who had recovered from COVID-19.

The rearrangement joins TRBV30 to TRBJ2-3; D is undetermined. The CDR3 extends over 12 amino acids. Trimming shortened V by 3 bases and J by 4 bases, and 8 bases separated the two germline ends. CDR1 is GTSNPN and CDR2 is SVGIG in the germline V gene (reference sequence). The CDR3 region is CAWSPPADTQYF. The CDR3 region has the DNA TGTGCCTGGAGCCCCCCCGCAGATACGCAGTATTTT.

This clone was found once. V gene TRBV19 combines with J gene TRBJ2-2, with 8 nucleotides matching TRBD1. CDR1 and CDR2 from the germline V gene are LNHDA and SQIVND (reference sequence). The CDR3 has 19 residues. After removal of 3 bases from V and 4 bases from J, the junction contained 16 bases not matched to a gene. Here the CDR3 reads CASSMKSGFGQGGTGELFF. The DNA of the CDR3 is TGTGCCAGTAGTATGAAGAGTGGTTTCGGACAGGGCGGCACCGGGGAGCTGTTTTTT.

This sequence joins TRBV14 and TRBJ1-3; D is undetermined. Trimming removed 1 base at V and 6 bases at J, with 4 bases between. The germline V gene encodes CDR1 SGHDN and CDR2 FVKESK. The CDR3 contains 12 residues. This CDR3 is CASSQATNTIYF. The CDR3 DNA reads as TGTGCCAGCAGCCAAGCTACAAACACCATATATTTT.

The chain uses TRBV27 and TRBJ1-1; D gene ambiguous. Germline V gives CDR1 MNHEY, CDR2 SMNVEV (reference sequence). The CDR3 sequence is 12 residues long. V dropped 7 bases and J dropped 6 bases, with 12 bases sitting between them. CDR3 coding DNA: TGTGCCAGCATCGGCATGGGCCCTGAAGCTTTCTTT. It yields the protein CASIGMGPEAFF.

This clone was seen a handful of times. DNA for the CDR3: TGTGCCAGCAGCGTCTCCCTGGGACAGGGTTTAGAGGGGCAGTTCTTC. Protein sequence: CASSVSLGQGLEGQFF. The rearrangement uses TRBV7-9 and TRBJ2-1; 9 bases line up with TRBD1. V shed 5 bases, J shed 12 bases, and the junction held 17 bases outside the gene matches. Germline V gene lookup returns CDR1 SEHNR and CDR2 FQNEAQ (reference sequence). The CDR3 has 16 amino acids.

The V and J genes are TRBV15 and TRBJ2-5; D not resolved. The V end was cut by 0 bases, the J end by 1 base, with 9 bases between. Germline V gene sequence: CDR1 LNHNV, CDR2 YYDKDF (reference sequence). The CDR3 covers 15 residues. CDR3 amino acids: CATSRDGHRQETQYF. DNA for the CDR3: TGTGCCACCAGCAGAGATGGCCACCGCCAAGAGACCCAGTACTTC.

V usage is TRBV19 and J usage is TRBJ2-7; TRBD2 matches at 10 bases. The length of the CDR3 is 15 residues. The germline V gene has CDR1 LNHDA and CDR2 SQIVND (reference sequence). Trimming cost V 5 bases and J 3 bases; bases outside gene matches: 7. CDR3 loop: CASSLGLAEYYEQYF. The CDR3 DNA reads TGTGCCAGTAGTCTTGGACTAGCGGAATACTACGAGCAGTACTTC. Full variable domain (missing parts from reference TRBV19 and TRBJ2-7): DGGITQSPKYLFRKEGQNVTLSCEQNLNHDAMYWYRQDPGQGLRLIYYSQIVNDFQKGDIAEGYSVSREKKESFPLTVTSAQKNPTAFYLCASSLGLAEYYEQYFGPGTRLTVT.

V usage is TRBV21-1 and J usage is TRBJ2-2; the table's D call of TRBD2 was not tested on the DNA. TRBV21-1 is recorded as a pseudogene. The CDR3 loop spans 10 amino acids. The CDR3 reads CASSIRELFF. For the CDR3, the DNA is TGTGCCAGCAGCATAAGGGAGCTGTTTTTT.

The V call is TRBV19, the J call TRBJ1-5, with D maybe TRBD1 (6 bases). There are 16 residues in the CDR3. V was clipped by 6 bases and J by 2 bases, with 17 bases between them. Germline loops: CDR1 LNHDA, CDR2 SQIVND (reference sequence). The CDR3 spells CASRLTGNPGNQPQHF. The DNA of the CDR3 is TGTGCCAGTAGACTTACAGGGAATCCTGGCAATCAGCCCCAGCATTTT.

The chain joins TRBV5-6 to TRBJ2-7, with a weak D call TRBD1 (6 bases). With 4 bases removed from V and 7 bases from J, the gap between germline ends came to 15 bases. The CDR3 length is 13 residues. The germline gives CDR1 SGHDT, CDR2 YYEEEE. The DNA for the CDR3 is TGTGCCAGCAGCCCAACAGGGCTGGGTGAGCAGTACTTC. Amino acids: CASSPTGLGEQYF. Full variable domain (rest looked up from reference TRBV5-6 and TRBJ2-7): DAGVTQSPTHLIKTRGQQVTLRCSPKSGHDTVSWYQQALGQGPQFIFQYYEEEERQRGNFPDRFSGHQFPNYSSELNVNALLLGDSALYLCASSPTGLGEQYFGPGTRLTVT.

This clone was picked up a small number of times. The chain combines TRBV5-6 with TRBJ2-5; TRBD2 might be the D (6 bases). Deletions cut 4 bases from V and 3 bases from J, with 13 bases between. Germline values: CDR1 SGHDT, CDR2 YYEEEE. CDR3 size: 14 residues. The CDR3 nucleotides read TGTGCCAGCAGCCGGGCCGGGGGAAAAGAGACCCAGTACTTC. Amino acids: CASSRAGGKETQYF.

A single count supports this clone. The DNA of the CDR3 is TGCGCCAGCAGCTTGGGTGCTCGGCGGGCGGGAGGTGAAGAGACCCAGTACTTC. Its protein is CASSLGARRAGGEETQYF. V and J are TRBV5-1 and TRBJ2-5, with 8 positions matching TRBD2. Germline-derived CDR1 and CDR2 are SGHRS and YFSETQ. J was trimmed by 3 bases and V by 0 bases; bases with no gene match: 13. This CDR3 has 18 amino acids.

V is TRBV11-1 and J is TRBJ2-1; 9 bases match TRBD1. This CDR3 has 15 amino acids. The V segment lost 4 bases and the J segment 5 bases; nucleotides outside the gene matches: 6. Per germline, CDR1 SGHAT and CDR2 FQDESV (reference sequence). In DNA form, the CDR3 reads TGTGCCAGCAGCTCCGGGACAGGGAAGAACAATGAGCAGTTCTTC. It translates to CASSSGTGKNNEQFF.

The chain joins TRBV28 to TRBJ1-5; a weak D match, TRBD1 (5 bases). Between the trimmed V and J ends, which lost 4 bases and 1 base, there was a span of 17 bases. Germline V gives CDR1 MDHEN, CDR2 SYDVKM. This CDR3 contains 17 residues. The CDR3 protein is CASSWRGRDWSNQPQHF. CDR3 DNA: TGTGCCAGCAGTTGGCGGGGGAGGGACTGGAGCAATCAGCCCCAGCATTTT.

As concerns this clone: The sample holds other DNA sequences that translate to the same CDR3. The V gene is TRBV28, the J gene TRBJ1-2, with D hard to call. The CDR3 spans 12 residues. Per germline, CDR1 MDHEN and CDR2 SYDVKM. With 6 bases removed from V and 8 bases from J, the gap between germline ends came to 13 bases. This CDR3 reads CASSNRGYGYTF. For the CDR3, the DNA is TGTGCCAGCAGCAACAGAGGGTACGGCTACACCTTC.

The V call is TRBV28, the J call TRBJ1-2; D is unresolved. This CDR3 region has 11 residues. Germline V lookup: CDR1 MDHEN, CDR2 SYDVKM. V lost 6 bases, J lost 5 bases, and 7 bases lay in between. This CDR3 reads CASREEYGYTF. The CDR3 DNA follows: TGTGCCAGCAGGGAGGAATATGGCTACACCTTC.

This chain connects TRBV28 to TRBJ2-7; 7 nucleotides line up with TRBD2. The V gene's germline CDR1 is MDHEN and CDR2 SYDVKM. CDR3 length: 14 amino acids. Trimming removed 3 bases from V and 2 bases from J; junction bases left unmatched: 4. This CDR3 is CASSLRGNTYEQYF. DNA of the CDR3: TGTGCCAGCAGTTTGCGGGGGAACACCTACGAGCAGTACTTC.

The chain couples TRBV5-5 to TRBJ2-6; no definite D call. V lost 1 base to trimming and J lost 0 bases, with 17 bases between them. The CDR3 covers 19 residues. Germline CDR1 SGHKS, CDR2 YYEKEE (reference sequence). The CDR3 spells CASSLSSQVFGSGANVLTF. In nucleotides, the CDR3 is TGTGCCAGCAGCTTGTCGTCCCAGGTCTTTGGCTCTGGGGCCAACGTCCTGACTTTC.

The chain has TRBV9 and TRBJ1-1, with no clear D. CDR3 length: 15 residues. V was clipped by 0 bases and J by 4 bases, with 13 bases between them. Germline V gene lookup returns CDR1 SGDLS and CDR2 YYNGEE. CDR3 sequence: CASSVEGGLGTEAFF. CDR3 DNA: TGTGCCAGCAGCGTAGAAGGAGGCCTGGGCACTGAAGCTTTCTTT.

The chain is built from TRBV7-9 and TRBJ2-2, with 9 bases aligning to TRBD2. The V segment lost 9 bases and the J segment 6 bases; nucleotides outside the gene matches: 8. The CDR3 totals 14 residues. Germline-derived CDR1 and CDR2 are SEHNR and FQNEAQ (reference sequence). CDR3 bases: TGTGCCAGGGGAGAGCGGGAGGTGTCCGGGGAGCTGTTTTTT. Translation: CARGEREVSGELFF.

V gene TRBV12-5 combines with J gene TRBJ2-3; D not certain. The germline V and J ends were trimmed by 6 bases and 4 bases, with 20 bases remaining between them. CDR3 size: 16 residues. Germline CDR1 and CDR2: LGHNT and FRNRAP. CDR3 nucleotides: TGTGCTAGTGGCTCCCCCGCTTTATCAATAGCAGATACGCAGTATTTT. Encoded protein: CASGSPALSIADTQYF.

This sequence joins TRBV5-1 and TRBJ1-1; D may be TRBD1 (5 bases). Germline lookup yields CDR1 SGHRS and CDR2 YFSETQ. Trimming took off 0 bases at V and 0 bases at J, with 9 bases between the two ends. The CDR3 extends over 15 amino acids. In nucleotides, the CDR3 is TGCGCCAGCAGCTTGGCTTCAGGGATGAACACTGAAGCTTTCTTT. It is translated as CASSLASGMNTEAFF.

This chain's CDR3 is CASTSDRLSGNTIYF. The CDR3, as DNA: TGCGCCAGCACTTCGGACAGACTCTCTGGAAACACCATATATTTT. This sequence joins TRBV5-1 and TRBJ1-3; D might be TRBD1 (6 bases). The CDR3 runs to 15 residues. CDR1 is SGHRS and CDR2 is YFSETQ in the germline V gene. V lost 6 bases and J 0 bases, leaving 13 bases between the germline ends.

V and J are TRBV7-8 and TRBJ2-1; D uncertain. The V gene lost 1 base and the J gene lost 0 bases, with 10 bases spanning the gap. Looked up from germline, CDR1 is SGHVS and CDR2 is FQNEAQ. This CDR3 comprises 16 residues. The CDR3 DNA is TGTGCCAGCAGCTTAGGACATCTCAGCTCCTACAATGAGCAGTTCTTC. Translated: CASSLGHLSSYNEQFF. Based on the CDR3 plus reference TRBV7-8 and TRBJ2-1, the full variable domain is GAGVSQSPRYKVAKRGQDVALRCDPISGHVSLFWYQQALGQGPEFLTYFQNEAQLDKSGLPSDRFFAERPEGSVSTLKIQRTQQEDSAVYLCASSLGHLSSYNEQFFGPGTRLTVL.

The V call is TRBV12-3 or TRBV12-4, the J call TRBJ2-2, with D possibly being TRBD1 (6 bases). The CDR3 runs to 13 residues. The V end was cut by 6 bases, the J end by 1 base, with 6 bases between. The CDR3 loop is CASRTGNTGELFF. The DNA of the CDR3 is TGTGCCAGCAGGACAGGGAACACCGGGGAGCTGTTTTTT.

V usage is TRBV3-1 (or the pseudogene TRBV3-2) and J usage is TRBJ1-1; 8 nucleotides match TRBD1. The CDR3 loop spans 13 amino acids. Looked up from germline, CDR1 is LGHDT and CDR2 is YNNKEL (reference sequence). Trimming cost V 4 bases and J 4 bases; bases outside gene matches: 2. In nucleotides, the CDR3 is TGTGCCAGCAGCCCGGACAGGGCCACTGAAGCTTTCTTT. Translating gives CASSPDRATEAFF.